These 25 T cell receptor beta chains were sequenced from one sample in a study of human T cells and chemical hapten exposure. Time point indicated: healthy volunteer bleed at 2 weeks. The study extracted total RNA from unfractionated whole blood. MiXCR was run by TCRdb on the RACE reads, yielding one entry per CDR3 protein. The sample has 100,000 to 150,000 distinct CDR3 sequences; about 8.2% are singletons. The sequencing input was whole blood. The receptors originated from a male donor in good health. Some clones in this sample may be carry-over from other donors' samples.

V and J are TRBV7-2 and TRBJ1-5, with a possible D match to TRBD1 (6 bases). Per germline, CDR1 SGHTA and CDR2 FQGNSA. The V end was cut by 5 bases, the J end by 7 bases, with 21 bases between. This CDR3 has 16 amino acids. The CDR3 sequence: CASSPQVGGARQPQHF. The CDR3 DNA sequence: TGTGCCAGCAGCCCACAGGTGGGGGGGGCCAGACAGCCCCAGCATTTT.

This clonotype showed up many times. The chain recombines TRBV9 with TRBJ1-3; D is unresolved. Germline V gene lookup returns CDR1 SGDLS and CDR2 YYNGEE. The CDR3 has 13 residues. The ends were cut back, 0 bases at V and 4 bases at J, with 5 bases in the middle. For the CDR3, the DNA is TGTGCCAGCAGCGTAGCTATCGGAAACACCATATATTTT. Protein: CASSVAIGNTIYF.

This clonotype has a count of ten or more. This rearrangement joins TRBV7-8 to TRBJ1-1, with D hard to call. Per germline, CDR1 SGHVS and CDR2 FQNEAQ. The CDR3 has 14 residues. Trimming pared 5 bases from V and 0 bases from J, leaving 10 bases between. This CDR3 reads CASSPLEVNTEAFF. CDR3 bases: TGTGCCAGCAGCCCCCTGGAGGTGAACACTGAAGCTTTCTTT.

This clonotype was seen more than once but under ten times. The V gene is TRBV27, the J gene TRBJ2-2, with TRBD1 matching 7 bases. V lost 7 bases, J lost 4 bases, and 6 bases stayed unmatched. The CDR3 is 14 residues long. CDR1 and CDR2 (germline): MNHEY, SMNVEV (reference sequence). The CDR3: CASTDRLVTGELFF. CDR3 bases: TGTGCCAGCACGGACAGGCTAGTCACCGGGGAGCTGTTTTTT.

This clonotype was counted at least ten times. This chain links TRBV6-2 or TRBV6-3 with TRBJ2-7; D is uncertain. Trimming removed 4 bases at V and 2 bases at J, with 15 bases between. CDR1 MNHEY and CDR2 SVGEGT come from the germline V gene. CDR3 length: 15 amino acids. This CDR3 reads CASSSETVPPYEQYF. CDR3 in DNA: TGTGCCAGCAGTTCCGAAACAGTTCCCCCCTACGAGCAGTACTTC.

The gene calls are TRBV20-1 and TRBJ2-1, with 11 bases aligning to TRBD2. CDR3 length: 15 amino acids. Trimming removed 1 base from V and 6 bases from J; junction bases left unmatched: 5. Germline V gene data show CDR1 as DFQATT and CDR2 as SNEGSKA (reference sequence). DNA for the CDR3: TGCAGTGCTAGAGTAGCTACTAGCGGGAGCAATGAGCAGTTCTTC. Its translation: CSARVATSGSNEQFF.

This clonotype was picked up a small number of times. The gene calls are TRBV6-2 or TRBV6-3 and TRBJ2-1, with D perhaps matching TRBD2 (5 bases). This CDR3 spans 15 amino acids. CDR1 is MNHEY and CDR2 is SVGEGT in the germline V gene. V was trimmed by 4 bases and J by 0 bases, leaving 10 bases between them. Written as DNA, the CDR3 is TGTGCCAGCAGTTCGAGACTAAGCTCCTACAATGAGCAGTTCTTC. This translates into CASSSRLSSYNEQFF.

This chain uses TRBV28 with TRBJ2-1; 9 bases are a match to TRBD1. The CDR3 has 16 residues. V shed 4 bases and J 9 bases; nucleotides not matched to a gene: 13. In germline, CDR1 is MDHEN, CDR2 SYDVKM. The CDR3 here is CASSSVSGTGWGEQFF. CDR3 DNA: TGTGCCAGCAGTTCCGTCTCCGGGACAGGGTGGGGTGAGCAGTTCTTC.

V and J are TRBV5-1 and TRBJ1-5; 9 bases map to TRBD1. Losses at the gene ends were 3 bases for V and 1 base for J; bases not matched to a gene: 2. Germline V gives CDR1 SGHRS, CDR2 YFSETQ. The CDR3 covers 15 residues. The DNA of the CDR3 is TGCGCCAGCAGCTCGACAGGGGGGAGCAATCAGCCCCAGCATTTT. Protein: CASSSTGGSNQPQHF. Full variable domain (rest looked up from reference TRBV5-1 and TRBJ1-5): KAGVTQTPRYLIKTRGQQVTLSCSPISGHRSVSWYQQTPGQGLQFLFEYFSETQRNKGNFPGRFSGRQFSNSRSEMNVSTLELGDSALYLCASSSTGGSNQPQHFGDGTRLSIL.

V gene TRBV25-1 combines with J gene TRBJ2-3, with a weak D call TRBD2 (6 bases). The CDR3 is made up of 13 amino acids. V was clipped by 8 bases and J by 4 bases, with 13 bases between them. The germline gives CDR1 MGHDK, CDR2 SYGVNS. CDR3 sequence (DNA): TGTGCCAGCCGGGGGACGGGCGCAGATACGCAGTATTTT. Translating it yields CASRGTGADTQYF.

The chain recombines TRBV20-1 with TRBJ2-3, with 10 bases that match TRBD2. Germline values: CDR1 DFQATT, CDR2 SNEGSKA (reference sequence). CDR3 length equals 14 residues. V was pared by 3 bases and J by 8 bases, with 8 bases of the junction left unmatched. The chain's CDR3 is CSAREAGGLSTQYF. DNA of the CDR3: TGCAGTGCTAGGGAAGCGGGGGGGCTGAGTACGCAGTATTTT.

The J gene is TRBJ1-5, the V gene TRBV24-1, with 12 bases that match TRBD1. Per germline, CDR1 KGHDR and CDR2 SFDVKD. V shed 9 bases, J shed 1 base, and the junction held 15 bases outside the gene matches. The CDR3 has 19 residues. CDR3 coding DNA: TGTGCCACCCCTTCCGTCGGGACAGGGGGCACGGTAAGCAATCAGCCCCAGCATTTT. Translation gives CATPSVGTGGTVSNQPQHF.

This chain links TRBV7-2 with TRBJ1-4; maybe TRBD1 (5 bases). Trimming took off 5 bases at V and 7 bases at J, with 11 bases between the two ends. The germline V gene has CDR1 SGHTA and CDR2 FQGNSA. The CDR3 spans 13 residues. This CDR3 reads CASSPRQTEKLFF. The CDR3, as DNA: TGTGCCAGCAGCCCCCGACAGACTGAAAAACTGTTTTTT.

The V gene is TRBV4-1, the J gene TRBJ2-1, with 8 bases matching TRBD2. Germline trimming cut 0 bases from V and 7 bases from J; bases unmatched to any gene: 8. The CDR3 loop spans 16 amino acids. Germline V lookup: CDR1 MGHRA, CDR2 YSYEKL. CDR3 protein: CASSQDGSGEVNEQFF. The CDR3 coding sequence is TGCGCCAGCAGCCAAGACGGTAGCGGGGAGGTGAATGAGCAGTTCTTC.

The CDR3 sequence: CASSHYGDRLQETQYF. In DNA, the CDR3 is TGTGCCAGCAGCCACTATGGGGACAGGCTGCAAGAGACCCAGTACTTC. The chain combines TRBV7-8 with TRBJ2-5; 8 bases match TRBD1. The germline V gene has CDR1 SGHVS and CDR2 FQNEAQ. With 5 bases clipped from V and 2 bases from J, the junction kept 10 bases outside the gene matches. This CDR3 has 16 residues.

There are many counts of this clonotype. The chain combines TRBV3-1 with TRBJ2-3; 9 nucleotides agree with TRBD2. With V trimmed by 1 base and J by 2 bases, 7 bases remained unmatched. Looked up from germline, CDR1 is LGHDT and CDR2 is YNNKEL (reference sequence). This CDR3 comprises 17 residues. The CDR3 DNA is TGTGCCAGCAGCCAAGGTGGACTAGCGATCACCACAGATACGCAGTATTTT. Translated: CASSQGGLAITTDTQYF.

The V gene is TRBV12-3 or TRBV12-4, the J gene TRBJ2-3; D unresolved. V was cut by 3 bases and J by 2 bases, with 9 bases left in between. The CDR3 contains 14 residues. CDR3 residues: CASSLDRFTDTQYF. CDR3 nucleotides: TGTGCCAGCAGTTTGGATCGGTTCACAGATACGCAGTATTTT.

This clonotype has only a few counts. An end of the junction does not agree with germline; a read error may underlie this. The V call is TRBV2, the J call TRBJ1-1; D not resolved. The CDR3 sequence is 14 residues long. Germline V gene sequence: CDR1 SNHLY, CDR2 FYNNEI. In DNA form, the CDR3 reads TGTGCCAGCAGTGAAGGCGGGGATATAAGCCCCCATCTCTTT. Protein: CASSEGGDISPHLF. Full variable domain (outside the CDR3, taken from reference TRBV2 and TRBJ1-1): EPEVTQTPSHQVTQMGQEVILRCVPISNHLYFYWYRQILGQKVEFLVSFYNNEISEKSEIFDDQFSVERPDGSNFTLKIRSTKLEDSAMYFCASSEGGDISPHLFGQGTRLTVV.

The V call is TRBV29-1, the J call TRBJ2-1; TRBD2 agrees at 11 bases. V shed 4 bases and J 9 bases; nucleotides not matched to a gene: 8. The length of the CDR3 is 14 residues. The germline CDR1 and CDR2 sequences are SQVTM and ANQGSEA. CDR3 DNA: TGCAGCGTTGCGCGGACTAGCGGGTCCACTGAGCAGTTCTTC. Encoded protein: CSVARTSGSTEQFF.

The rearrangement joins TRBV6-6 to TRBJ1-6, with D unresolved. Looked up from germline, CDR1 is MNHNY and CDR2 is SVGAGI (reference sequence). The V and J ends lost 2 bases and 0 bases respectively, with 11 bases between them. The CDR3 sequence is 17 residues long. The CDR3 spells CASSYEGGSSYNSPLHF. CDR3 coding DNA: TGTGCCAGCAGTTACGAGGGCGGGAGCTCCTATAATTCACCCCTCCACTTT.

Only a few counts were recorded for this clonotype. In DNA, the CDR3 is TGTGCCAGCAGCCATCGCAACACAGGGCCCTACGAGCAGTACTTC. It codes for CASSHRNTGPYEQYF. The J gene is TRBJ2-7, the V gene TRBV4-2; possibly TRBD1 for D (6 bases). CDR3 size: 15 residues. V shed 3 bases and J shed 2 bases, with 14 bases lying between them. Germline V gene sequence: CDR1 LGHNA, CDR2 YNFKEQ.

This clonotype was seen at least ten times. The genes are TRBV20-1 and TRBJ1-5, with 11 bases identical to TRBD1. Germline values: CDR1 DFQATT, CDR2 SNEGSKA (reference sequence). The CDR3 is 15 residues long. Trimming took 3 bases from V and 3 from J; bases not matched to a gene: 4. This CDR3 is CSARWTGGINQPQHF. The CDR3, as DNA: TGCAGTGCTAGGTGGACAGGGGGCATCAATCAGCCCCAGCATTTT.

A few counts support this clonotype. An end of the junction differs from the germline gene, which may be a read error. The chain couples TRBV5-1 to TRBJ1-1, with TRBD1 identical over 7 bases. CDR3 size: 15 residues. CDR1 SGHRS and CDR2 YFSETQ come from the germline V gene. The CDR3 reads CASSWNPTGNPEAFF. CDR3 coding DNA: TGCGCCAGCAGCTGGAACCCGACAGGGAACCCTGAAGCTTTCTTT.

This clonotype was seen at least ten times. The chain couples TRBV10-3 to TRBJ2-1; TRBD2 matches 7 bases. The CDR3 sequence is 17 residues long. CDR1 ENHRY and CDR2 SYGVKD come from the germline V gene. V gave up 2 bases and J gave up 8 bases; unmatched junction bases: 15. The CDR3 nucleotides read TGTGCCATCAGTGAGGGAGGGGAGGGTTACAATGGGGATGAGCAGTTCTTC. Amino acid sequence: CAISEGGEGYNGDEQFF.

This clonotype showed up many times. The V call is TRBV12-5, the J call TRBJ2-7, with D perhaps being TRBD1 or TRBD2 (5 bases each). Trimming took off 6 bases at V and 0 bases at J, with 9 bases between the two ends. This CDR3 is 13 amino acids long. In germline, CDR1 is LGHNT, CDR2 FRNRAP. The chain's CDR3 is CASGWDHSYEQYF. In DNA form, the CDR3 reads TGTGCTAGTGGCTGGGACCACTCCTACGAGCAGTACTTC.